This passage covers 9 T cell receptor beta chains from one sample sequenced in a study of blood T cells in healthy people across ages. Primers used in a second PCR of about 7 to 12 cycles were a sample-barcoded 5' primer and a J-beta primer mix. From the 5' RACE reads, TCRdb called clonotypes with MiXCR, one entry per CDR3 protein. The sample holds 650,000 to 1,000,000 distinct CDR3 sequences; under 40% are singletons and the top ten take 10% to 15%. Sequencing was carried out using blood. The origin of the receptors is a man aged 18 to 29 in good health.

This sequence joins TRBV29-1 and TRBJ2-3; D is uncertain. The CDR3 consists of 13 residues. The germline V and J ends were trimmed by 8 bases and 2 bases, with 14 bases remaining between them. The V gene's germline CDR1 is SQVTM and CDR2 ANQGSEA. The DNA of the CDR3 is TGCAGCCTTGGGTATCAGACCACAGATACGCAGTATTTT. Translated, it gives CSLGYQTTDTQYF.

The chain combines TRBV7-9 with TRBJ2-7; D is unclear. The V gene's germline CDR1 is SEHNR and CDR2 FQNEAQ (reference sequence). Trimming left V 5 bases short and J 12 bases short, with 17 bases between. The CDR3 contains 12 residues. CDR3 in DNA: TGTGCCAGCAGCCTATATGCAGGACCGTGGTACTTC. Translation gives CASSLYAGPWYF.

The rearrangement uses TRBV6-6 and TRBJ2-1; 10 bases align to TRBD1. V lost 11 bases, J lost 6 bases, and 4 bases stayed unmatched. Germline assignment: CDR1 MNHNY and CDR2 SVGAGI (reference sequence). This CDR3 contains 12 residues. CDR3 amino acids: CAGRTGGNEQFF. Written as DNA, the CDR3 is TGTGCCGGAAGGACAGGGGGCAATGAGCAGTTCTTC.

This clonotype was seen at least ten times. The chain recombines TRBV20-1 with TRBJ2-5, with TRBD2 matching 10 bases. The CDR3 consists of 12 residues. The V and J ends lost 7 bases and 5 bases, in that order; junction bases with no gene match: 4. CDR1 and CDR2 from the germline V gene are DFQATT and SNEGSKA (reference sequence). Here the CDR3 DNA reads TGCAGTGTTCCGACTAGCGGGGAGACCCAGTACTTC. Translating it yields CSVPTSGETQYF.

The chain joins TRBV7-2 to TRBJ2-3, with TRBD2 as a possible D gene (5 bases). Deletions cut 11 bases from V and 5 bases from J, with 17 bases between. Germline V gene lookup returns CDR1 SGHTA and CDR2 FQGNSA. The length of the CDR3 is 13 residues. Written as DNA, the CDR3 is TGTGCCCTACCGGCCCCGGAGGAAGATACGCAGTATTTT. Its translation is CALPAPEEDTQYF. Full variable domain (rest looked up from reference TRBV7-2 and TRBJ2-3): GAGVSQSPSNKVTEKGKDVELRCDPISGHTALYWYRQSLGQGLEFLIYFQGNSAPDKSGLPSDRFSAERTGGSVSTLTIQRTQQEDSAVYLCALPAPEEDTQYFGPGTRLTVL.

V is TRBV6-6 and J is TRBJ1-1; possibly TRBD1 for D (6 bases). V was trimmed by 6 bases and J by 4 bases, leaving 12 bases between them. The germline V gene has CDR1 MNHNY and CDR2 SVGAGI (reference sequence). The CDR3 spans 13 residues. This chain's CDR3 is CASSYREGTEAFF. CDR3 bases: TGTGCCAGCAGCTACAGGGAGGGCACTGAAGCTTTCTTT.

A single count supports this clonotype. The chain links TRBV3-1 to TRBJ2-7, with D unclear. V shed 2 bases and J shed 4 bases, with 9 bases lying between them. CDR1 is LGHDT and CDR2 is YNNKEL in the germline V gene (reference sequence). There are 13 residues in the CDR3. This CDR3 is CASSQLFLYEQYF. The DNA for the CDR3 is TGTGCCAGCAGCCAACTATTTCTTTACGAGCAGTACTTC.

In its sample, this clonotype was seen many times. The rearrangement links TRBV4-2 to TRBJ2-5, with TRBD2 as a possible D gene (5 bases). The CDR3 has 16 residues. Germline CDR1 is LGHNA and CDR2 is YNFKEQ. V lost 8 bases to trimming and J lost 3 bases, with 22 bases between them. CDR3: CASAQYSGSGEETQYF. The CDR3 nucleotides read TGTGCCAGCGCACAATATTCGGGGTCCGGGGAAGAGACCCAGTACTTC.

This clonotype was found a few times. This chain links TRBV2 with TRBJ2-5; 7 nucleotides agree with TRBD1. With 5 bases clipped from V and 0 bases from J, the junction kept 3 bases outside the gene matches. Per germline, CDR1 SNHLY and CDR2 FYNNEI. The CDR3 totals 14 residues. Here the CDR3 DNA reads TGTGCCAGCAGTAAGACAGGGTACCAAGAGACCCAGTACTTC. Protein sequence: CASSKTGYQETQYF.